A selection of T cell receptor beta chains follows, all from one sample in a study of T cells after somatic rescue of genetic block. Assay: immunoSEQ multiplex PCR; the TCRdb copy retains only in-frame clones and omits some. The sample shows 11,000 to 15,000 clones, roughly 70% of them seen only once. The sample was peripheral blood mononuclear cells (PBMCs). These receptors originate from a boy aged 10-17 years. Each CDR3 is given with its conserved first and last residue. Rows may omit the clone size; those that give it use once, few, many or a size class.

>TRBJ2-1|TRBV9|NA
CASSVGTSGRNEQFF
>TRBJ1-4|TRBV30|few
CAWSASVLLLRATNEKLFF
>TRBJ1-2|TRBV2|NA
CASRDGYYGYTF
>TRBJ2-7|TRBV29-1|NA
CSVETEMGQGHYEQYF
>TRBJ1-3|TRBV9|once
CASSVELHTSGNTIYF
>TRBJ2-4|TRBV12-5|NA
CASAEPGLDSLAKNIQYF
>TRBJ2-5|TRBV23-1|NA
CASINGDREIETQYF
>TRBJ2-5|TRBV18|NA
CASSPTLQETQYF
>TRBJ1-3|TRBV5-1|medium-sized
CASSLEPTTRGNTIYF
>TRBJ1-2|TRBV29-1|NA
CSVGPFQGDYGYTF
>TRBJ1-2|TRBV28|NA
CASTRTGLGGYTF
>TRBJ2-7|TRBV10-2|NA
CASRGKVDEQYF
>TRBJ2-6|TRBV2|NA
CASSWTGANVLTF
>TRBJ2-7|TRBV27|NA
CASSSSGPTLGEQYF
>TRBJ2-2|TRBV15|NA
CATSRAPPGELFF
>TRBJ2-3|TRBV6-6|NA
CASSSGRGRDTQYF
>TRBJ2-2|TRBV19|few
CASSKGTGYAGELFF
>TRBJ1-2|TRBV30|NA
CAWSPKDRSRGYTF
>TRBJ1-5|TRBV5-1|NA
CASSLTTGNQPQHF
>TRBJ2-7|TRBV7-6|medium-sized
CASSLAGHMYEQYF
>TRBJ2-7|TRBV6-1|NA
CASSYRGGYEQYF
>TRBJ2-7|TRBV29-1|few
CSVGDGEQYF
>TRBJ1-1|TRBV6-1|NA
CASSEPFPGQGSGYTEAFF
>TRBJ2-7|TRBV4-1|NA
CASSQGTSGYSYEQYF
>TRBJ1-6|TRBV6-1|NA
CASSFTTGLNSPLHF
>TRBJ2-7|TRBV6-5|NA
CATLKGDRTYEQYF
>TRBJ2-7|TRBV6-5|NA
CASKQGREQYF
>TRBJ2-2|TRBV11-2|NA
CASSFQDTGELFF
>TRBJ2-4|TRBV5-1|few
CASSLGLDRPLAKNIQYF
>TRBJ2-7|TRBV27|once
CASTRRGLAGGPYEQYF
>TRBJ2-7|TRBV27|few
CASRSGTGPWKQYF
>TRBJ2-5|TRBV5-1|NA
CASSLLETQYF
>TRBJ1-2|TRBV5-1|NA
CASSWDRGLMGYTF
>TRBJ2-7|TRBV7-8|NA
CASSLDRWQNYEQYF